These 30 T cell receptor beta chains were sequenced from one sample in a study of cytomegalovirus exposure and HLA in healthy donors. PCR amplification relied on 60 Vbeta primers (plus 13 Jbeta primers). Produced via immunoSEQ multiplex PCR; TCRdb's table is partial and in-frame only. The sample carries more than 85,000 clones, around 75% recorded once. The sequencing input was PBMCs. The receptor source for this set is a man in his forties in good health and CMV-seronegative.

This sequence joins TRBV1 and TRBJ2-1; the table's D call, TRBD1, has no DNA check behind it. TRBV1 is recorded as a pseudogene. The CDR3 covers 18 residues. The CDR3, as DNA: TGCACCAGCAGCCAAGATCCCTCGCCAGACACCTCCTACAATGAGCAGTTCTTC. Translation gives CTSSQDPSPDTSYNEQFF.

The CDR3 bases are TGTGCCAGCAGCTTGTGGGGGGTTAACTATGGCTACACCTTC. Translated: CASSLWGVNYGYTF. The rearrangement uses TRBV5-6 and TRBJ1-2; D may be TRBD1 (5 bases). This CDR3 comprises 14 residues. The ends were cut back, 1 base at V and 1 base at J, with 8 bases in the middle. Germline V lookup: CDR1 SGHDT, CDR2 YYEEEE.

As DNA, the CDR3 is TGTGCCAGCAGTCAAGGACTGGGGAGGGCCCAGTACTTC. It specifies CASSQGLGRAQYF. The chain joins TRBV11-2 to TRBJ2-5, with TRBD2 identical over 7 bases. This CDR3 has 13 residues. V shed 6 bases, J shed 9 bases, and the junction held 10 bases outside the gene matches. Germline V gene sequence: CDR1 SGHAT, CDR2 FQNNGV.

This clone showed up just once. The chain carries TRBV11-2 and TRBJ1-6; D not certain. V lost 6 bases, J lost 6 bases, and 18 bases lay in between. Germline lookup yields CDR1 SGHAT and CDR2 FQNNGV. The CDR3 sequence is 16 residues long. The CDR3 DNA sequence: TGTGCCAGCAGTCTATGGGGAGGATTTGGTAATTCACCCCTCCACTTT. Residues: CASSLWGGFGNSPLHF.

The chain uses TRBV5-5 and TRBJ1-3, with unresolved D. The CDR3 contains 14 residues. V was pared by 5 bases and J by 0 bases, with 9 bases between. Germline V gene sequence: CDR1 SGHKS, CDR2 YYEKEE (reference sequence). DNA for the CDR3: TGTGCCAGCAGACAGATCGCCTCTGGAAACACCATATATTTT. Its translation is CASRQIASGNTIYF.

This clone turned up a few times. The rearrangement links TRBV19 to TRBJ1-2, with D tentatively TRBD1 (6 bases). CDR1 and CDR2 from the germline V gene are LNHDA and SQIVND (reference sequence). V was clipped by 7 bases and J by 1 base, with 13 bases between them. CDR3 length equals 14 residues. The CDR3 here is CASTTRDNNYGYTF. In DNA, the CDR3 is TGTGCCAGTACCACCCGGGACAATAACTATGGCTACACCTTC.

This rearrangement joins TRBV11-3 to TRBJ2-1, with D possibly being TRBD2 (6 bases). Germline assignment: CDR1 SGHNT and CDR2 YENEEA. The CDR3 runs to 13 residues. The V and J ends lost 3 bases and 6 bases respectively, with 9 bases between them. The CDR3 protein is CASSFTSTNEQFF. The CDR3 coding sequence is TGTGCCAGCAGCTTCACTAGCACCAATGAGCAGTTCTTC.

V is TRBV19 and J is TRBJ2-7; 8 nucleotides agree with TRBD1. This CDR3 region has 12 residues. V was clipped by 6 bases and J by 3 bases; unmatched bases: 1. CDR1 is LNHDA, CDR2 SQIVND, per germline (reference sequence). The CDR3 sequence is CASSGQGYEQYF. The CDR3 bases are TGTGCCAGTAGCGGACAGGGCTACGAGCAGTACTTC.

CDR3 loop: CAISDRAKSSYEQYF. In DNA, the CDR3 is TGTGCCATCAGTGACAGGGCTAAGAGCTCCTACGAGCAGTACTTC. The V gene is TRBV10-3, the J gene TRBJ2-7; a weak D match, TRBD1 (5 bases). Per the germline V gene, CDR1 is ENHRY and CDR2 is SYGVKD. The CDR3 sequence is 15 residues long. The ends were cut back, 3 bases at V and 0 bases at J, with 12 bases in the middle.

This clone was counted once. V and J are TRBV25-1 and TRBJ1-1; D unclear. This CDR3 is built from 13 residues. The germline V and J ends were trimmed by 3 bases and 11 bases, with 16 bases remaining between them. Germline values: CDR1 MGHDK, CDR2 SYGVNS. Written as DNA, the CDR3 is TGTGCCAGCAGTGAGATAGAAGGTCCCGGGGCTTTCTTT. Amino acids: CASSEIEGPGAFF.

With regard to this clone: The junction and the germline gene differ at one end; a read error may be behind it. The CDR3 spells CASSLASSNYGCTF. As DNA, the CDR3 is TGTGCCAGCAGCTTGGCGTCTAGTAACTATGGCTGCACCTTC. The chain carries TRBV5-6 and TRBJ1-2; D remains unclear. The CDR3 runs 14 residues. The germline V gene encodes CDR1 SGHDT and CDR2 YYEEEE.

V is TRBV19 and J is TRBJ1-5, with D unclear. V was cut by 2 bases and J by 6 bases, with 5 bases left in between. CDR3 length: 12 amino acids. CDR1 is LNHDA, CDR2 SQIVND, per germline (reference sequence). CDR3 residues: CASSIFSQPQHF. For the CDR3, the DNA is TGTGCCAGTAGTATATTTAGTCAGCCCCAGCATTTT. The whole variable domain, remainder taken from reference TRBV19 and TRBJ1-5, is DGGITQSPKYLFRKEGQNVTLSCEQNLNHDAMYWYRQDPGQGLRLIYYSQIVNDFQKGDIAEGYSVSREKKESFPLTVTSAQKNPTAFYLCASSIFSQPQHFGDGTRLSIL.

The chain recombines TRBV11-3 with TRBJ2-7, with D uncertain. The germline CDR1 and CDR2 sequences are SGHNT and YENEEA. This CDR3 contains 13 residues. V lost 5 bases, J lost 1 base, and 9 bases lay in between. The CDR3 loop is CASSHRESYEQYF. For the CDR3, the DNA is TGTGCCAGCAGCCACCGCGAGTCCTACGAGCAGTACTTC.

The chain uses TRBV21-1 and TRBJ2-5; the DNA was not used to check the table's D call, TRBD2. TRBV21-1 is a documented pseudogene. This CDR3 contains 14 residues. The CDR3 nucleotides are TGTGCCAGCAGAGGACTAGCGGGAGAAGAGACCCAGTACTTC. Its translation is CASRGLAGEETQYF.

CDR3 coding DNA: TGTGCCAGCAGCTTAGTCGCCAGGCCCGGGGAGCTGTTTTTT. This sequence encodes CASSLVARPGELFF. The chain links TRBV7-9 to TRBJ2-2; no clear D. Germline CDR1 SEHNR, CDR2 FQNEAQ (reference sequence). The CDR3 contains 14 residues. Trimming stripped 1 base from V and 6 bases from J, with 9 bases between.

The rearrangement uses TRBV7-3 and TRBJ2-3; TRBD2 agrees at 12 bases. J lost 10 bases, V lost 1 base, and 9 bases had no gene match. Looked up from germline, CDR1 is SGHTA and CDR2 is FQGTGA. The CDR3 sequence is 16 residues long. Here the CDR3 reads CASSLSASGGAGAQYF. DNA of the CDR3: TGTGCCAGCAGCTTAAGCGCTAGCGGGGGGGCAGGTGCGCAGTATTTT.

This clone has just one count. This sequence joins TRBV18 and TRBJ2-7, with TRBD2 matching 10 bases. The germline gives CDR1 KGHSH, CDR2 LQKENI. CDR3 length: 16 amino acids. The J segment lost 6 bases and the V segment lost 3 bases, leaving 11 bases of the junction unmatched. In DNA, the CDR3 is TGTGCCAGCTCACCCCGATACCTAGCGGGAGACTTCGAGCAGTACTTC. Protein: CASSPRYLAGDFEQYF.

The V call is TRBV4-1, the J call TRBJ2-7; TRBD1 matches at 7 bases. Germline CDR1 reads MGHRA; CDR2 reads YSYEKL. V dropped 2 bases and J dropped 4; count of bases not matched to a gene: 8. This CDR3 has 15 amino acids. The DNA for the CDR3 is TGCGCCAGCAGCCAAAGCAGGACAGGTAGTTACGAGCAGTACTTC. Residues: CASSQSRTGSYEQYF.

This clone was counted between two and nine times. The chain joins TRBV29-1 to TRBJ2-1; 9 nucleotides align to TRBD1. V trimming: 3 bases; J trimming: 8 bases; junction bases outside the gene matches: 8. From germline, CDR1 is SQVTM and CDR2 ANQGSEA. The CDR3 extends over 14 amino acids. CDR3 DNA: TGCAGCGTTGACCCGGGACAGGGCTTCGATGAGCAGTTCTTC. Translation: CSVDPGQGFDEQFF.

J is TRBJ2-5 and V is TRBV2, with D possibly matching TRBD2 (5 bases). CDR3 length: 13 amino acids. V lost 4 bases and J lost 2, with 8 bases in between. Germline CDR1 SNHLY, CDR2 FYNNEI. CDR3 sequence reads: CASSAGLQETQYF. The DNA of the CDR3 is TGTGCCAGCAGTGCAGGACTGCAAGAGACCCAGTACTTC.

The gene calls are TRBV19 and TRBJ1-5, with D hard to call. V was pared by 3 bases and J by 2 bases, with 11 bases between. Germline loops: CDR1 LNHDA, CDR2 SQIVND (reference sequence). The length of the CDR3 is 15 residues. In DNA form, the CDR3 reads TGTGCCAGTAGTATGGACGGGAGGGGCAATCAGCCCCAGCATTTT. Translating it yields CASSMDGRGNQPQHF.

This clone showed up just a few times. The rearrangement uses TRBV30 and TRBJ1-5; D remains unclear. The CDR3 covers 13 residues. Trimming shortened V by 2 bases and J by 4 bases, and 9 bases separated the two germline ends. Germline CDR1 reads GTSNPN; CDR2 reads SVGIG (reference sequence). The CDR3 region has the DNA TGTGCCTGGAGTTGGCAGATTAATCAGCCCCAGCATTTT. Translating it yields CAWSWQINQPQHF.

This clone was observed once. The chain couples TRBV6-5 to TRBJ2-1, with D perhaps matching TRBD1 (5 bases). In germline, CDR1 is MNHEY, CDR2 SVGAGI. There are 14 residues in the CDR3. Trimming removed 1 base at V and 6 bases at J, with 10 bases between. This chain's CDR3 is CASSYLSGLNEQFF. The CDR3 coding sequence is TGTGCCAGCAGTTACTTGTCAGGGCTCAATGAGCAGTTCTTC.

J is TRBJ2-7 and V is TRBV5-1; 10 bases fit TRBD2. Germline loops: CDR1 SGHRS, CDR2 YFSETQ. V was clipped by 2 bases and J by 1 base; unmatched bases: 6. The CDR3 extends over 16 amino acids. CDR3 in amino acids: CASSFGLAAVSYEQYF. The CDR3 region has the DNA TGCGCCAGCAGCTTTGGACTAGCGGCCGTATCCTACGAGCAGTACTTC.

This clone came up once. The CDR3 sequence is CAWSAGQSLSNQPQHF. The CDR3 DNA reads TGTGCCTGGAGTGCCGGACAGTCCCTCAGCAATCAGCCCCAGCATTTT. This chain uses TRBV30 with TRBJ1-5; possibly TRBD1 for D (6 bases). Germline V CDR1 and CDR2: GTSNPN, SVGIG (reference sequence). The germline V and J ends were trimmed by 1 base and 1 base, with 14 bases remaining between them. This CDR3 comprises 16 residues. Looking up the rest from reference TRBV30 and TRBJ1-5 gives the full variable domain: SQTIHQWPATLVQPVGSPLSLECTVEGTSNPNLYWYRQAAGRGLQLLFYSVGIGQISSEVPQNLSASRPQDRQFILSSKKLLLSDSGFYLCAWSAGQSLSNQPQHFGDGTRLSIL.

The rearrangement links TRBV30 to TRBJ2-7, with D perhaps matching TRBD2 (5 bases). Trimming pared 0 bases from V and 4 bases from J, leaving 10 bases between. The germline V gene encodes CDR1 GTSNPN and CDR2 SVGIG (reference sequence). The CDR3 runs 13 residues. The CDR3 DNA follows: TGTGCCTGGAGTGTACGACTATCTTACGAGCAGTACTTC. Amino acid sequence: CAWSVRLSYEQYF.

The chain combines TRBV6-5 with TRBJ1-5, with 8 nucleotides matching TRBD1. CDR1 and CDR2 from the germline V gene are MNHEY and SVGAGI. The trim removed 7 bases at V and 6 bases at J, leaving 5 bases unmatched. This CDR3 has 13 amino acids. CDR3 amino acids: CASNGQGGQPQHF. DNA of the CDR3: TGTGCCAGCAACGGACAGGGCGGTCAGCCCCAGCATTTT.

Details on this clone: Its ends do not fully match the called genes, so a read error is possible. V gene TRBV7-9 combines with J gene TRBJ2-2; a possible D gene is TRBD1 (5 bases). There are 14 residues in the CDR3. The germline gives CDR1 SEHNR, CDR2 FQNEAQ (reference sequence). The CDR3 here is CSSSFPQGTGELFF. CDR3 bases: TGTTCCAGCAGCTTCCCCCAGGGCACCGGGGAGCTGTTTTTT.

This clone was counted only a few times. The V call is TRBV7-3, the J call TRBJ2-1; 8 positions match TRBD2. CDR3 length: 15 amino acids. V lost 6 bases to trimming and J lost 2 bases; unmatched junction nucleotides: 6. Germline V lookup: CDR1 SGHTA, CDR2 FQGTGA. The CDR3 DNA sequence: TGTGCCAGCAGTCCCGGGACTAGAACCTACAATGAGCAGTTCTTC. Protein: CASSPGTRTYNEQFF. Filled out from reference TRBV7-3 and TRBJ2-1, the complete variable domain reads GAGVSQTPSNKVTEKGKYVELRCDPISGHTALYWYRQSLGQGPEFLIYFQGTGAADDSGLPNDRFFAVRPEGSVSTLKIQRTERGDSAVYLCASSPGTRTYNEQFFGPGTRLTVL.

The rearrangement joins TRBV5-4 to TRBJ2-1, with TRBD2 matching 16 bases. The V and J ends lost 4 bases and 6 bases, in that order; junction bases with no gene match: 7. The CDR3 totals 17 residues. Germline CDR1 SGHNT, CDR2 YYREEE (reference sequence). In nucleotides, the CDR3 is TGTGCCAGCAGCCAGGGACTAGCGGGAGGGCAGGCCAATGAGCAGTTCTTC. This codes for CASSQGLAGGQANEQFF.